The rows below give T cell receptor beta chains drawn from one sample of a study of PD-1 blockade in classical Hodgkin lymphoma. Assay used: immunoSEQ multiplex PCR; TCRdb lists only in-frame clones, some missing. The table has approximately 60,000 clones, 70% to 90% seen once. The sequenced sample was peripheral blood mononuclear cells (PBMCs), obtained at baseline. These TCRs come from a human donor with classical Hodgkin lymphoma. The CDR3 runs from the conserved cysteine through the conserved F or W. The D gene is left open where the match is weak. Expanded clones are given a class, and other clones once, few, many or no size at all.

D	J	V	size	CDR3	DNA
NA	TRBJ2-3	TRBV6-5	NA	CASTRPNTDTQYF	TGTGCCAGCACCCGCCCCAACACAGATACGCAGTATTTT
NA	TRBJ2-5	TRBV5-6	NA	CASSSHDGKETQYF	TGTGCCAGCAGCAGCCACGACGGGAAAGAGACCCAGTACTTC
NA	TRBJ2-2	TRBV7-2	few	CASSLLPGAGELFF	TGTGCCAGCAGCTTACTCCCGGGGGCCGGGGAGCTGTTTTTT
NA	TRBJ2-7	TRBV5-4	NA	CASSKHRIAYEQYF	TGTGCCAGCAGCAAACACAGGATAGCCTACGAGCAGTACTTC
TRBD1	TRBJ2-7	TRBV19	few	CASSISAGTGFYEQYF	TGTGCCAGTAGTATATCCGCAGGGACAGGGTTCTACGAGCAGTACTTC
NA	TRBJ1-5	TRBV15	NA	CATSRVGRHSNQPQHF	TGTGCCACCAGCAGAGTCGGACGCCACAGTAATCAGCCCCAGCATTTT
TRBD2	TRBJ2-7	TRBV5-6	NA	CASSLALAGNYEQYF	TGTGCCAGCAGCTTGGCACTAGCGGGGAACTACGAGCAGTACTTC
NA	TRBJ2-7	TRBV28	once	CASSGAPGFDLTYEQYF	TGTGCCAGCAGTGGGGCACCAGGATTCGACCTTACCTACGAGCAGTACTTC
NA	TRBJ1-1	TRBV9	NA	CASSVGHGYTEAFF	TGTGCCAGCAGCGTGGGACACGGGTACACTGAAGCTTTCTTT
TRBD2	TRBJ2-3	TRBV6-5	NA	CASLASGGQDTQYF	TGTGCCAGCCTAGCTAGCGGGGGACAAGATACGCAGTATTTT
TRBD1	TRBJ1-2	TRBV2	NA	CASSESGQGTYGYTF	TGTGCCAGCAGTGAGTCCGGACAGGGGACCTATGGCTACACCTTC
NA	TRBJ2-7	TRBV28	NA	CASSQPGRQVHEQYF	TGTGCCAGCAGCCAACCGGGACGTCAGGTCCACGAGCAGTACTTC
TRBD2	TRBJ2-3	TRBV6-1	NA	CAISESWGGSSTDTQYF	TGTGCCATCAGTGAGTCTTGGGGCGGGAGTAGCACAGATACGCAGTATTTT
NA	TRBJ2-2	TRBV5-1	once	CASSLGSGRPSNTGELFF	TGCGCCAGCAGCTTGGGTTCTGGACGCCCTTCGAACACCGGGGAGCTGTTTTTT
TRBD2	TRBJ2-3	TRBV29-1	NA	CSEASGVADTQYF	TGCAGCGAAGCTAGCGGGGTCGCAGATACGCAGTATTTT
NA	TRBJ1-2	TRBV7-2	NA	CASSSKWSYGYTF	TGTGCCAGCAGCTCAAAGTGGTCATATGGCTACACCTTC
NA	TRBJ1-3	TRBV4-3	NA	CASSELPGVLSGNTIYF	TGCGCCAGCAGCGAATTACCCGGGGTTCTCTCTGGAAACACCATATATTTT
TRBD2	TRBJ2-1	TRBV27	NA	CASRKLAGVGEQFF	TGTGCCAGTCGGAAACTAGCGGGGGTGGGCGAGCAGTTCTTC
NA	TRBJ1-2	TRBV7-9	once	CASSLVGAYGYTF	TGTGCCAGCAGCTTAGTGGGGGCGTATGGCTACACCTTC
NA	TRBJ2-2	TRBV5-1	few	CASSLEGTPNTGELFF	TGCGCCAGCAGCTTGGAGGGGACACCGAACACCGGGGAGCTGTTTTTT
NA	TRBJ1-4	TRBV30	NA	CAWRLPATNEKLFF	TGTGCCTGGAGATTGCCTGCAACTAATGAAAAACTGTTTTTT
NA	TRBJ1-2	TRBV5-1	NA	CASSTSGALGWGYGYTF	TGCGCCAGCAGCACGAGCGGAGCTCTGGGTTGGGGCTATGGCTACACCTTC
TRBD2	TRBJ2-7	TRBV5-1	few	CASSLARGGRAEQYF	TGCGCCAGCAGCTTGGCCCGGGGGGGGCGGGCCGAGCAGTACTTC
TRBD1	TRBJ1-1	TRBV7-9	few	CASSSGTDEAFF	TGTGCCAGCAGCTCTGGGACAGATGAAGCTTTCTTT
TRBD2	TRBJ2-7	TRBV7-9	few	CASSPPVGGEVYEQYF	TGTGCCAGCAGCCCGCCTGTGGGGGGGGAGGTCTACGAGCAGTACTTC
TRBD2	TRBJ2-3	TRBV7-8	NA	CASSYPRTSGGNTQYF	TGTGCCAGCAGCTACCCCCGGACTAGCGGGGGAAATACGCAGTATTTT
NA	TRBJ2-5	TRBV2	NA	CASSALLQQETQYF	TGTGCCAGCAGCGCACTATTACAGCAAGAGACCCAGTACTTC
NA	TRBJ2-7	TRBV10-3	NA	CAISEGSTYEQYF	TGTGCCATCAGTGAGGGTTCCACCTACGAGCAGTACTTC